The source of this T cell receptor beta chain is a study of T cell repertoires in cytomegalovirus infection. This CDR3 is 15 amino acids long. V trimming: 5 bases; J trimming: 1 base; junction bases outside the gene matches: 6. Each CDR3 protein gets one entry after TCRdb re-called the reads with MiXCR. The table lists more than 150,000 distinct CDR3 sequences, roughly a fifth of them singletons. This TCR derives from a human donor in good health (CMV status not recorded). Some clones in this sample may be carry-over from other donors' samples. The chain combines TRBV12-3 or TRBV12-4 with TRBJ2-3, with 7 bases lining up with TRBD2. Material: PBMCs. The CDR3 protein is CASSHPLAGTDTQYF. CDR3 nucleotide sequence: TGTGCCAGCAGTCATCCTCTAGCGGGCACAGATACGCAGTATTTT.